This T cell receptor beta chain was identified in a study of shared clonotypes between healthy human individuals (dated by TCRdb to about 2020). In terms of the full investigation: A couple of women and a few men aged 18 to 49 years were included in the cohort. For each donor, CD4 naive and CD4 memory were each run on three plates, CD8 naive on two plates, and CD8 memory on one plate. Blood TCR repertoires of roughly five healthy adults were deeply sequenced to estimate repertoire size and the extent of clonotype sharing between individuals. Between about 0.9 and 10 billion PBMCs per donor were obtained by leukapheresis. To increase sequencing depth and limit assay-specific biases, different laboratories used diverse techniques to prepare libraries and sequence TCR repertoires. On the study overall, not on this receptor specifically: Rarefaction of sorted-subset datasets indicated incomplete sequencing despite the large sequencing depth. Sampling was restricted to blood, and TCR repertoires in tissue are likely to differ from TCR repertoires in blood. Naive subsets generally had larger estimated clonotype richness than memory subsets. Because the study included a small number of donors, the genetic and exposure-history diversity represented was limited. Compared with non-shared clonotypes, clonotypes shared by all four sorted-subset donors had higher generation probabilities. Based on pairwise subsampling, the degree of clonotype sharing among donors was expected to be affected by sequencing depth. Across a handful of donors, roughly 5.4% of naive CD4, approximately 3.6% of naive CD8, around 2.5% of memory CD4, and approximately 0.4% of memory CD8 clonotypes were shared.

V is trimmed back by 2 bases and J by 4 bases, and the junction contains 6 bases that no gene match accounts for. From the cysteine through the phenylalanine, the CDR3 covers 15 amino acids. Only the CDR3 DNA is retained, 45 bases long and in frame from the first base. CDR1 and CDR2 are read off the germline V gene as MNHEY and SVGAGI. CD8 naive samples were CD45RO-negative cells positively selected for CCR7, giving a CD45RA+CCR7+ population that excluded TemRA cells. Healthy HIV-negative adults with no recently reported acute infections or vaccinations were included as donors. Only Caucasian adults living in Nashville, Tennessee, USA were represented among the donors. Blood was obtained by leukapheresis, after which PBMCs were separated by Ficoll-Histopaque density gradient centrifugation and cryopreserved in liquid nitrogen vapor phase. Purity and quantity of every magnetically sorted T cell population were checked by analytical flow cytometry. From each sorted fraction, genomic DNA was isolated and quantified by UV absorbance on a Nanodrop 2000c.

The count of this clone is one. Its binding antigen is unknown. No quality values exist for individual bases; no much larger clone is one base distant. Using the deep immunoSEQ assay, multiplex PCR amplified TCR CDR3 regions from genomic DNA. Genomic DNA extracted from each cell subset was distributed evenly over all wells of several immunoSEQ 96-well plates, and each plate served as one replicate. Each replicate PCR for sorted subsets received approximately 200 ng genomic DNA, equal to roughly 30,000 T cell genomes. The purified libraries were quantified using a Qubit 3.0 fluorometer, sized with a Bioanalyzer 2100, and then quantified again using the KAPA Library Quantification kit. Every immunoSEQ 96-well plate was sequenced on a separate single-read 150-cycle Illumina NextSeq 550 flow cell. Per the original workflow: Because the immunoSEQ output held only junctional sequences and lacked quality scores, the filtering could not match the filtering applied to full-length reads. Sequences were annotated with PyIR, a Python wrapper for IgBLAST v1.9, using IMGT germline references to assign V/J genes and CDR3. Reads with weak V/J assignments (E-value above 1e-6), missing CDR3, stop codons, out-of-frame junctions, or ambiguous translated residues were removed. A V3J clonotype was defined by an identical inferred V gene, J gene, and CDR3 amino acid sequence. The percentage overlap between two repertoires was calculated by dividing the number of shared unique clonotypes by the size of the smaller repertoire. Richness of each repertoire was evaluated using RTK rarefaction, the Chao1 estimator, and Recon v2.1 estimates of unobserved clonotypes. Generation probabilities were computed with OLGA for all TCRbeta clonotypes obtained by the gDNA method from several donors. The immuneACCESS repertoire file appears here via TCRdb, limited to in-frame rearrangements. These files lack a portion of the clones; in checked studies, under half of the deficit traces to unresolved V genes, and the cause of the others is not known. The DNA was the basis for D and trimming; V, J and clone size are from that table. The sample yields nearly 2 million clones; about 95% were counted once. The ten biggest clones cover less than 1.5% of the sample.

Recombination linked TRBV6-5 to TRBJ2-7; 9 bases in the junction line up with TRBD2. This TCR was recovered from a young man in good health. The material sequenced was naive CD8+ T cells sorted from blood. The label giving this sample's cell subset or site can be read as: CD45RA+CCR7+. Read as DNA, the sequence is TGTGCCAGCAGTTACGATGGCGGGGGGGCATACGAGCAGTACTTC. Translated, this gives CASSYDGGGAYEQYF.